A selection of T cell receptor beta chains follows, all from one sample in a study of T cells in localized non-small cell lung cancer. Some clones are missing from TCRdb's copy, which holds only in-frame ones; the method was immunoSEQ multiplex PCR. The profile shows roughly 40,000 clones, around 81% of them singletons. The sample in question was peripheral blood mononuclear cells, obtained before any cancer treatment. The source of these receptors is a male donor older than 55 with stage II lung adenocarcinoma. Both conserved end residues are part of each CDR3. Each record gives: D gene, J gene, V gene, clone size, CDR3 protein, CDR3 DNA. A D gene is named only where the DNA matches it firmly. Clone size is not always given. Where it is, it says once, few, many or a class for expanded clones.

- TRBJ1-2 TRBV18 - CASLPLDRQLPGDYGYTF TGTGCCAGCTTACCACTGGACAGACAACTCCCTGGGGACTATGGCTACACCTTC
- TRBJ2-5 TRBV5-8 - CASSLGDQRGETQYF TGTGCCAGCAGCTTGGGTGACCAACGGGGAGAGACCCAGTACTTC
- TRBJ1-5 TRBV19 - CASNLREAPNQPQHF TGTGCCAGTAACTTGAGGGAGGCACCCAATCAGCCCCAGCATTTT
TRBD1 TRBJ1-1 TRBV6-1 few CASSAPTGRGTEAFF TGTGCCAGCAGTGCCCCGACAGGGAGGGGCACTGAAGCTTTCTTT
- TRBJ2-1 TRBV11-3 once CASSLDPTRLHEQFF TGTGCCAGCAGCTTAGATCCCACTAGGTTACATGAGCAGTTCTTC
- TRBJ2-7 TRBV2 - CASSLTYEQYF TGTGCCAGCAGTCTGACATACGAGCAGTACTTC
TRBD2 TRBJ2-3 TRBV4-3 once CASSSGLAGTDTQYF TGCGCCAGCAGCTCCGGACTAGCGGGGACAGATACGCAGTATTTT
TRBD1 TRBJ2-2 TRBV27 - CASSLLFGTANTGELFF TGTGCCAGCAGCTTACTTTTCGGGACAGCTAACACCGGGGAGCTGTTTTTT
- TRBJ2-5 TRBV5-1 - CASSRGQGFGGETQYF TGCGCCAGCAGCAGAGGGCAGGGATTCGGTGGGGAGACCCAGTACTTC
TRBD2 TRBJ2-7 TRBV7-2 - CASSPKTSGRGRSEQYF TGTGCCAGCAGCCCGAAGACTAGCGGGAGAGGGCGATCCGAGCAGTACTTC
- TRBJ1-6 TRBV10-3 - CAISEEAADSPLHF TGTGCCATCAGTGAGGAGGCGGCGGATTCACCCCTCCACTTT
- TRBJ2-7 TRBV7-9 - CASSLEFLSGQYF TGTGCCAGCAGCTTAGAGTTCTTGAGCGGGCAGTACTTC
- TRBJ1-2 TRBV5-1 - CASSLGVDPLGGYTF TGCGCCAGCAGCTTGGGGGTCGACCCCCTGGGAGGCTACACCTTC
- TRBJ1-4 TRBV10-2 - CASSKGSEKLFF TGCGCCAGCAGCAAGGGGAGCGAAAAACTGTTTTTT
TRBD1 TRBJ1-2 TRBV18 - CASALGQGNLNYGYTF TGTGCCAGCGCGCTAGGACAGGGCAATCTTAACTATGGCTACACCTTC
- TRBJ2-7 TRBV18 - CASSPPPGVLGNEQYF TGTGCCAGCTCACCTCCGCCGGGGGTCCTCGGGAACGAGCAGTACTTC
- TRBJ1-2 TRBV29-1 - CSVSTNYGYTF TGCAGCGTGTCGACGAACTATGGCTACACCTTC
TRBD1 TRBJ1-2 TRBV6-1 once CASSVLGQGNYGYTF TGTGCCAGCAGTGTCCTCGGACAGGGCAACTATGGCTACACCTTC